A selection of T cell receptor beta chains follows, all from one sample in a study of regulatory T cells in long-lasting Graves disease. One entry per CDR3 protein, called by TCRdb with MiXCR from the multiplex PCR reads. The sample yields more than 400,000 distinct CDR3 sequences, roughly 16% seen once. These data were likewise used in another study, on T cells in Graves' hyperthyroidism and ophthalmopathy.

This sample comprised peripheral blood mononuclear cells (PBMCs), obtained at new diagnosis, from a patient treated with antithyroid drugs. The receptors were gathered from a man aged 35-49 years with Graves disease. Both conserved end residues are trimmed from each CDR3.

v_call	j_call	cdr3_length	cdr3_aa
TRBV18	TRBJ1-5	16	ASSPYHPRQGRNQPQH
TRBV30	TRBJ1-6	13	AWSVRSSYNSPLH
TRBV9	TRBJ2-1	15	ASSFTWGGSSYNEQF
TRBV3-1	TRBJ2-7	13	ASSQELAGGSQQY
TRBV29-1	TRBJ2-7	12	SVAMREAVYEQY
TRBV5-1	TRBJ2-7	16	ASSLTKAGRGRLHEQY
TRBV12-5	TRBJ2-2	9	ASGVFRELF
TRBV10-3	TRBJ2-7	11	AISGPSVVEQY
TRBV30	TRBJ1-2	12	AWRRQGAFDGYT
TRBV19	TRBJ2-2	17	ASRGNMTSPDTNTGELF
TRBV6-5	TRBJ1-3	14	ASSYSQGGSGNTIY
TRBV10-3	TRBJ2-6	12	AINKEPGANVLT
TRBV7-2	TRBJ2-5	13	ASSTGTGNQETQY
TRBV20-1	TRBJ2-1	12	SARLAIQYNEQF
TRBV2	TRBJ2-5	11	AGAGTSGETQY
TRBV24-1	TRBJ2-1	16	ATSDSQQGVGPYNEQF
TRBV5-1	TRBJ1-1	13	ASSSGTGGITEAF
TRBV2	TRBJ2-1	13	ASSVGSGSYNEQF
TRBV27	TRBJ1-2	17	ASSFKFPLGRPYNYGYT
TRBV11-3	TRBJ2-7	13	ASSVPGRSSYEQY
TRBV7-8	TRBJ1-5	15	ASSLVGGTLGNQPQH
TRBV28	TRBJ2-3	12	ASSTGRRLNTQY
TRBV7-2	TRBJ2-3	13	ASSLSGSSTDAQY
TRBV27	TRBJ1-6	16	ASSWGQRTGPYNSPLH
TRBV28	TRBJ2-5	12	ASTTRVNQETQY
TRBV4-2	TRBJ2-4	15	ASSQEDGWAAQNIQY
TRBV20-1	TRBJ1-5	11	SALGTSNQPQH
TRBV20-1	TRBJ2-5	11	SPDRGIQETQY
TRBV6-1	TRBJ2-1	12	ASTHSTGVNEQF
TRBV10-3	TRBJ2-4	16	AISGTREGLLAKNIQY
TRBV13	TRBJ2-1	12	ASSQDRGQGRQF
TRBV27	TRBJ1-1	12	ASSPPRGPSEAF
TRBV18	TRBJ1-1	14	ASSPGQGFGNTEAF
TRBV18	TRBJ1-1	12	ASSNGGLNTEAF
TRBV6-1	TRBJ2-1	13	ASSPFVNSYNEQF